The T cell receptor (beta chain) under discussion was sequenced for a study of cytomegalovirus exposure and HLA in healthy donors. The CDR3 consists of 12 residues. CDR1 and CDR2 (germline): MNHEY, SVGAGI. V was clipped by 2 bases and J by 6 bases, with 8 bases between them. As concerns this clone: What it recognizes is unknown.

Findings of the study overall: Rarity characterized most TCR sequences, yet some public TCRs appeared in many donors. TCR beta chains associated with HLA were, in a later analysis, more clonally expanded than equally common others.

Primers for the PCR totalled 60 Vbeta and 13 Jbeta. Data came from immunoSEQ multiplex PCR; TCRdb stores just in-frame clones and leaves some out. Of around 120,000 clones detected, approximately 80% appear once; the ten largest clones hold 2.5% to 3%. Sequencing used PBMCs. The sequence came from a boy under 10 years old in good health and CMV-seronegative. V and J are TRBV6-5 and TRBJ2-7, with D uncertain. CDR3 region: CASSYAGGEQYF. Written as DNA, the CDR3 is TGTGCCAGCAGTTACGCAGGTGGCGAGCAGTACTTC.